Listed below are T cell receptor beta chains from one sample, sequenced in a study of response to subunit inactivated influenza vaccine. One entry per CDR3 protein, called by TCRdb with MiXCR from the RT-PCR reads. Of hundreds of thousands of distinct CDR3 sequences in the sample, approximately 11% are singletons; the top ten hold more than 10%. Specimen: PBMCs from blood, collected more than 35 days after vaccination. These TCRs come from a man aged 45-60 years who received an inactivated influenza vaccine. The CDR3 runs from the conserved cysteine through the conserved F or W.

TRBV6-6	CASSSVRAYEQYF
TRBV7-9	CASTKKGLAGSEQYF
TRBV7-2	CASTGLTGNEQFF
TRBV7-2	CASSSSLGSFNTEAFF
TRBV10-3	CAISERTNTGELFF
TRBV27	CASSPGTSGGYNEQFF
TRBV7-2	CASSPRGDFYNEQFF
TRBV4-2	CASSGTPGGTQYF
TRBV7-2	CASTPGGGFTDTQYF
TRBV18	CASSPDRDQETQYF
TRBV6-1	CASKPTMDRGYNEQFF
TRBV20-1	CSARGGLAGSSYNEQFF
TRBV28	CASSPLAEQITDTQYF
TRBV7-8	CASSLPLGEQYF
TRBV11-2	CASSFRVHEQFF